These T cell receptor beta chains were read from a single sample in a study of T-cell reconstitution after alpha-beta-depleted transplantation in children. MiXCR, run by TCRdb on the PCR reads, gives a single entry per CDR3 protein. The data contain several thousand distinct CDR3 sequences, around 32% of them singletons. Material: peripheral blood, obtained 60 days after TCRalphabeta/CD19-depleted stem cell transplant. These receptors came from a boy younger than two who had a stem cell transplant for SCID, so the T cells may come from the graft donor. The CDR3 runs from the conserved cysteine through the conserved F or W. A D gene is named only where the DNA matches it firmly. The listing skips clone size in some rows; elsewhere it reads once, few, many or a size class.

TRBJ2-7,-,TRBV10-3,few,CAISASFTYEQYF,TGTGCCATCAGTGCAAGCTTCACCTACGAGCAGTACTTC
TRBJ1-5,-,TRBV5-5,medium-sized,CASSPFSQRQPQHF,TGTGCCAGCAGCCCCTTCAGTCAGCGCCAGCCCCAGCATTTT
TRBJ2-7,TRBD2,TRBV3-1,-,CASSQERTRNYEQYF,TGTGCCAGCAGCCAAGAACGGACTAGGAACTACGAGCAGTACTTC
TRBJ2-3,-,TRBV12-3/TRBV12-4,-,CASSFGRTGGDTQYF,TGTGCCAGCAGTTTTGGAAGGACGGGTGGGGATACGCAGTATTTT
TRBJ1-2,-,TRBV6-6,medium-sized,CASKGTYGYTF,TGTGCCAGCAAGGGCACCTATGGCTACACCTTC
TRBJ2-6,-,TRBV29-1,few,CSVTSRSGANVLTF,TGCAGCGTCACCAGTCGCTCTGGGGCCAACGTCCTGACTTTC
TRBJ2-2,-,TRBV12-3/TRBV12-4,medium-sized,CASSLGLGTGELFF,TGTGCCAGCAGTTTAGGGTTGGGTACCGGGGAGCTGTTTTTT
TRBJ2-7,-,TRBV11-2,few,CASSPTPEVNEQYF,TGTGCCAGCAGCCCAACCCCGGAAGTCAACGAGCAGTACTTC
TRBJ1-1,TRBD1,TRBV7-9,many,CASSLDRGTFF,TGTGCCAGCAGCTTAGACAGGGGCACTTTCTTT
TRBJ1-4,-,TRBV24-1,once,CATNEKLFF,TGTGCAACTAATGAAAAACTGTTTTTT
TRBJ2-2,-,TRBV20-1,medium-sized,CSAREGWDTGELFF,TGCAGTGCTAGGGAGGGGTGGGACACCGGGGAGCTGTTTTTT
TRBJ1-3,-,TRBV18,many,CASSPLLVGSSGNTIYF,TGTGCCAGCTCACCACTCTTAGTGGGGTCAAGTGGAAACACCATATATTTT
TRBJ2-5,TRBD1,TRBV11-3,-,CASSYGQGETQYF,TGTGCCAGCAGCTACGGACAGGGAGAGACCCAGTACTTC
TRBJ2-4,-,TRBV20-1,-,CSARDGNNFKASQYF,TGCAGTGCTAGAGATGGTAACAACTTTAAAGCGTCGCAGTACTTC
TRBJ1-2,TRBD1,TRBV3-1,few,CASSTPGTVFGYTF,TGTGCCAGCAGCACACCCGGGACAGTCTTTGGCTACACCTTC
TRBJ1-6,-,TRBV4-2,-,CAISPGLGLPYNSPLHF,TGTGCCATCAGCCCCGGTCTGGGTTTACCCTATAATTCACCCCTCCACTTT
TRBJ2-5,TRBD2,TRBV2,medium-sized,CASRLAGEETQYF,TGTGCCAGCCGACTAGCGGGGGAGGAGACCCAGTACTTC
TRBJ1-1,TRBD1,TRBV5-1,-,CASSLGQGGREAFF,TGCGCCAGCAGCCTAGGACAGGGAGGTCGCGAAGCTTTCTTT
TRBJ2-2,-,TRBV13,medium-sized,CASSLVTVTPGELFF,TGTGCCAGCAGCTTAGTGACAGTCACACCCGGGGAGCTGTTTTTT
TRBJ2-5,-,TRBV18,many,CASSRTWRETQYF,TGTGCCAGCTCAAGGACCTGGCGGGAGACCCAGTACTTC
TRBJ1-2,TRBD1,TRBV7-2,medium-sized,CASSFGTGVGNYGYTF,TGTGCCAGCAGCTTTGGGACAGGGGTCGGAAACTATGGCTACACCTTC
TRBJ2-2,TRBD1,TRBV7-3,-,CASSSGQGNTGELFF,TGTGCCAGCAGCTCGGGACAGGGGAACACCGGGGAGCTGTTTTTT
TRBJ1-1,-,TRBV4-2,once,CASSQERSHGTEAFF,TGTGCCAGCAGCCAAGAAAGGTCCCATGGCACTGAAGCTTTCTTT
TRBJ1-1,-,TRBV7-9,-,CASSFSRKNTEAFF,TGTGCCAGCAGCTTCTCTAGGAAGAACACTGAAGCTTTCTTT
TRBJ2-7,-,TRBV24-1,-,CATSDFRDTLGEQYF,TGTGCCACCAGTGATTTCCGGGACACCTTGGGGGAGCAGTACTTC
TRBJ1-5,-,TRBV6-5,many,CASSLYPRAPIEPQHF,TGTGCCAGCAGTCTCTACCCCCGGGCCCCAATTGAGCCCCAGCATTTT
TRBJ2-3,-,TRBV5-6,few,CASSRYRDTDTQYF,TGTGCCAGCAGCCGTTACCGCGACACAGATACGCAGTATTTT
TRBJ1-6,-,TRBV6-5,many,CASRPQPRWGVGSPLHF,TGTGCCAGCAGGCCCCAACCGCGATGGGGTGTAGGTTCACCCCTCCACTTT
TRBJ2-7,-,TRBV6-5,medium-sized,CASTPIADNYEQYF,TGTGCCAGCACCCCCATTGCGGACAACTACGAGCAGTACTTC
TRBJ2-3,TRBD2,TRBV7-6,-,CASSLEPSGQIYTQYF,TGTGCCAGCAGCTTAGAGCCTAGCGGGCAAATCTATACGCAGTATTTT
TRBJ2-5,TRBD1,TRBV29-1,-,CSSQNRGRETQYF,TGCAGCTCGCAGAACAGGGGGCGGGAGACCCAGTACTTC
TRBJ2-7,-,TRBV5-8,many,CASSFRNRRPSYEQYF,TGTGCCAGCAGCTTCCGAAACCGCAGGCCCTCCTACGAGCAGTACTTC
TRBJ2-1,-,TRBV7-9,medium-sized,CASSFPTQMSYNEQFF,TGTGCCAGCAGCTTTCCGACACAGATGTCCTACAATGAGCAGTTCTTC
TRBJ2-3,-,TRBV18,medium-sized,CASSPLRGGADTQYF,TGTGCCAGCTCACCACTTCGAGGGGGTGCAGATACGCAGTATTTT
TRBJ1-1,-,TRBV6-1,once,CASSEPRSGHTEAFF,TGTGCCAGCAGTGAGCCTCGGTCTGGCCACACTGAAGCTTTCTTT
TRBJ2-7,-,TRBV20-1,medium-sized,CSARDFRGLESEQYF,TGCAGTGCTAGAGATTTCCGGGGTCTAGAATCCGAGCAGTACTTC
TRBJ1-1,-,TRBV5-1,-,CASSLWEGPEAFF,TGCGCCAGCAGCTTGTGGGAGGGCCCTGAAGCTTTCTTT
TRBJ2-6,TRBD1,TRBV18,medium-sized,CASSPFWDRVLSGANVLTF,TGTGCCAGCTCACCTTTTTGGGACAGGGTCCTTTCTGGGGCCAACGTCCTGACTTTC
TRBJ2-7,TRBD1,TRBV20-1,few,CSARNPRQGFRKQYF,TGCAGTGCTAGAAACCCTCGACAGGGTTTTCGGAAGCAGTACTTC
TRBJ2-7,TRBD1,TRBV20-1,many,CSARKRGTGTGFHEQYF,TGCAGTGCTAGAAAAAGGGGAACCGGGACAGGGTTCCACGAGCAGTACTTC
TRBJ2-4,-,TRBV15,medium-sized,CATSERIAKNIQYF,TGTGCCACCAGTGAACGTATAGCCAAAAACATTCAGTACTTC
TRBJ2-7,-,TRBV11-3,-,CASSLKTEQYF,TGTGCCAGCAGCTTAAAAACCGAGCAGTACTTC
TRBJ2-1,TRBD2,TRBV11-1,medium-sized,CASTPLAGGWNEQFF,TGTGCCAGCACCCCACTAGCGGGGGGCTGGAATGAGCAGTTCTTC
TRBJ1-5,-,TRBV6-5,medium-sized,CASSYGVGNQPQHF,TGTGCCAGCAGTTACGGGGTAGGCAATCAGCCCCAGCATTTT
TRBJ2-5,-,TRBV10-3,medium-sized,CAISESWGPKIIYKETQYF,TGTGCCATCAGTGAGTCGTGGGGGCCAAAGATAATTTACAAAGAGACCCAGTACTTC
TRBJ2-2,-,TRBV7-2,-,CASSLVGGTGELFF,TGTGCCAGCAGCTTAGTAGGGGGGACCGGGGAGCTGTTTTTT
TRBJ2-7,-,TRBV5-1,medium-sized,CASSSPRGGRYEQYF,TGCGCCAGCAGCTCCCCCCGGGGTGGTCGCTACGAGCAGTACTTC
TRBJ2-5,-,TRBV5-1,medium-sized,CASSLDTLGETQYF,TGCGCCAGCAGCCTGGACACCCTCGGGGAGACCCAGTACTTC
TRBJ2-7,TRBD2,TRBV10-3,medium-sized,CAIRGKGLAGSYEQYF,TGTGCCATCAGGGGTAAGGGACTAGCGGGGTCCTACGAGCAGTACTTC
TRBJ1-2,-,TRBV3-1,medium-sized,CASSQDTQGKDYGYTF,TGTGCCAGCAGCCAGGATACACAGGGAAAAGACTATGGCTACACCTTC
TRBJ1-6,-,TRBV2,medium-sized,CASSDLSGLCVTSYNSPLHF,TGTGCCAGCAGCGATCTTTCTGGACTTTGCGTAACCTCCTATAATTCACCCCTCCACTTT